This is a list of T cell receptor beta chains from one sample in a study of shared clonotypes between healthy human individuals. Repertoires were generated with immunoSEQ multiplex PCR, while TCRdb's copy carries only in-frame clones and drops some. The repertoire has 2 million to 2.5 million clones, 93% of them found once; the top ten carry roughly 0.39%. The sequencing input was naive CD4+ T cells from PBMCs. These receptors all come from a man aged 18-30 years in good health. Some clones in this sample may be carry-over from other donors' samples. The CDR3 runs from the conserved cysteine through the conserved F or W. A D gene is named only where the DNA matches it firmly. Size values are once, few and many counts, or a class for expanded clones, and some rows have none.

d_gene	v_gene	j_gene	abundance	CDR3aa	CDR3nt
TRBD1	TRBV29-1	TRBJ2-7	.	CSVYTGGSSYEQYF	TGCAGCGTGTACACAGGGGGAAGCTCCTACGAGCAGTACTTC
.	TRBV27	TRBJ1-1	.	CASSLGGGLVTEAFF	TGTGCCAGCAGTTTAGGAGGGGGGCTGGTAACTGAAGCTTTCTTT
.	TRBV28	TRBJ2-7	.	CASRPPSSDHEQYF	TGTGCCAGCAGGCCCCCTAGCTCGGACCACGAGCAGTACTTC
.	TRBV7-9	TRBJ2-3	.	CASSPRAGFEYF	TGTGCCAGCAGCCCCCGGGCCGGGTTCGAGTATTTT
.	TRBV7-6	TRBJ2-3	.	CASSSQGGRTDTQYF	TGTGCCAGCAGCTCCCAGGGGGGGCGAACAGATACGCAGTATTTT
.	TRBV7-8	TRBJ1-1	.	CASRNQPTGNTEAFF	TGTGCCAGCAGGAATCAACCGACGGGGAACACTGAAGCTTTCTTT
TRBD1	TRBV7-2	TRBJ2-7	.	CASSYSTGGSYEQYF	TGTGCCAGCAGCTACAGTACAGGGGGCTCCTACGAGCAGTACTTC
TRBD1	TRBV5-1	TRBJ1-1	.	CASSPGTGGLNTEAFF	TGCGCCAGCAGCCCAGGGACAGGAGGCTTGAACACTGAAGCTTTCTTT
TRBD1	TRBV6-5	TRBJ1-4	.	CASSSRQGNEKLFF	TGTGCCAGCAGTTCGAGACAGGGGAATGAAAAACTGTTTTTT
TRBD1	TRBV28	TRBJ2-1	.	CASSLFTGGSIPNEQFF	TGTGCCAGCAGTTTATTCACAGGGGGCTCTATCCCCAATGAGCAGTTCTTC
TRBD2	TRBV27	TRBJ2-3	once	CASSVKAGVADTQYF	TGTGCCAGCAGTGTAAAAGCGGGAGTAGCAGATACGCAGTATTTT
.	TRBV5-8	TRBJ1-5	.	CASSLGPRDHNQPQHF	TGTGCCAGCAGCTTGGGGCCCCGGGACCACAATCAGCCCCAGCATTTT
.	TRBV4-1	TRBJ1-2	few	CASSQVGSYGYTF	TGCGCCAGCAGCCAAGTTGGCAGCTATGGCTACACCTTC
.	TRBV4-3	TRBJ2-1	.	CASSQEGLPITYYNEQFF	TGCGCCAGCAGCCAAGAGGGCCTCCCAATCACCTACTACAATGAGCAGTTCTTC
TRBD1	TRBV7-3	TRBJ2-7	.	CASSSPGQGVGEQYF	TGTGCCAGCAGCTCCCCGGGACAGGGGGTGGGAGAGCAGTACTTC
TRBD1	TRBV7-9	TRBJ2-7	.	CASSHNRGEQYF	TGTGCCAGCAGCCACAACAGGGGCGAGCAGTACTTC
.	TRBV30	TRBJ1-6	once	CAGTLSSYNSPLHF	TGTGCCGGTACCTTGAGCTCCTATAATTCACCCCTCCACTTT
.	TRBV11-3	TRBJ1-2	once	CASSLDPGGGYYGYTF	TGTGCCAGCAGCTTAGATCCGGGCGGAGGCTACTATGGCTACACCTTC
.	TRBV18	TRBJ1-5	few	CASSPREVNQPQHF	TGTGCCAGCTCTCCCCGGGAGGTCAATCAGCCCCAGCATTTT
TRBD2	TRBV18	TRBJ2-7	.	CASSRRGREFDEQYF	TGTGCCAGCTCAAGGAGAGGGCGGGAGTTCGACGAGCAGTACTTC
.	TRBV19	TRBJ1-1	.	CASMTPPFPEAFF	TGTGCCAGTATGACACCTCCCTTTCCTGAAGCTTTCTTT
TRBD1	TRBV5-1	TRBJ2-1	.	CASRQTGTDYNEQFF	TGCGCCAGCAGACAGACCGGGACAGATTACAATGAGCAGTTCTTC
TRBD1	TRBV5-4	TRBJ1-2	.	CASSPSQGVIRYTF	TGTGCCAGCAGCCCAAGCCAGGGGGTCATCCGCTACACCTTC
TRBD1	TRBV7-6	TRBJ2-7	.	CASSLDRGLSYEQYF	TGTGCCAGCAGCTTAGACAGGGGTCTCTCCTACGAGCAGTACTTC
.	TRBV18	TRBJ1-3	.	CASSPGRTGNTIYF	TGTGCCAGCTCCCCAGGAAGAACCGGAAACACCATATATTTT
.	TRBV11-3	TRBJ1-1	.	CASSLGRGSGTEAFF	TGTGCCAGCAGCTTAGGACGGGGTTCGGGCACTGAAGCTTTCTTT
TRBD1	TRBV7-9	TRBJ1-1	.	CASSFRQGNTEAFF	TGTGCCAGCAGCTTCCGACAGGGAAACACTGAAGCTTTCTTT
.	TRBV2	TRBJ1-1	.	CASSVSVGRNTEAFF	TGTGCCAGCAGTGTTTCTGTGGGCCGGAACACTGAAGCTTTCTTT
.	TRBV29-1	TRBJ2-7	.	CSVFDGPGEQYF	TGCAGCGTTTTTGACGGCCCGGGCGAGCAGTACTTC
TRBD1	TRBV7-9	TRBJ2-1	once	CASSSRGDRGYNEQFF	TGTGCCAGCAGCTCCCGAGGGGACAGGGGCTACAATGAGCAGTTCTTC
TRBD1	TRBV6-6	TRBJ1-1	.	CASSYSGQTEEAFF	TGTGCCAGCAGTTATTCGGGACAGACAGAGGAAGCTTTCTTT
.	TRBV30	TRBJ1-5	.	CAWRGPGEGQPQHF	TGTGCCTGGAGGGGCCCAGGGGAGGGTCAGCCCCAGCATTTT
.	TRBV15	TRBJ2-1	.	CATSPRVQHGQFF	TGTGCCACCAGCCCAAGGGTCCAGCATGGGCAGTTCTTC
.	TRBV29-1	TRBJ1-5	.	CSVLDRGNQPQHF	TGCAGCGTTTTGGATAGGGGTAACCAGCCCCAGCATTTT
.	TRBV25-1	TRBJ2-1	once	CASSSGTQTHEQFF	TGTGCCAGCAGCTCCGGGACCCAAACCCATGAGCAGTTCTTC
TRBD1	TRBV12-5	TRBJ1-1	.	CASGLARPTGMGEAFF	TGTGCTAGTGGTTTGGCCCGACCGACAGGGATGGGTGAAGCTTTCTTT
.	TRBV5-1	TRBJ1-4	.	CASRPGSGSEKLFF	TGCGCCAGCAGGCCAGGGTCGGGGAGTGAAAAACTGTTTTTT
TRBD2	TRBV5-1	TRBJ2-7	.	CASSLGREDYEQYF	TGCGCCAGCAGCTTGGGGCGGGAGGACTACGAGCAGTACTTC
.	TRBV5-1	TRBJ2-6	.	CASSLSGANVLTF	TGCGCCAGCAGCTTGTCTGGGGCCAACGTCCTGACTTTC
.	TRBV7-9	TRBJ1-1	.	CASSLVDGWDTEAFF	TGTGCCAGCAGCTTAGTTGACGGGTGGGACACTGAAGCTTTCTTT
.	TRBV6-6	TRBJ1-1	.	CASSYQGNTEAFF	TGTGCCAGCAGTTACCAAGGTAATACTGAAGCTTTCTTT
.	TRBV4-3	TRBJ2-7	.	CASSQDRFYEQYF	TGCGCCAGCAGCCAAGACAGATTCTACGAGCAGTACTTC
TRBD1	TRBV19	TRBJ2-5	.	CASRRTGATETQYF	TGTGCCAGTAGGCGGACAGGGGCCACAGAGACCCAGTACTTC
.	TRBV15	TRBJ1-1	.	CATSRVGVNEAFF	TGTGCCACCAGCAGAGTCGGGGTAAATGAAGCTTTCTTT
TRBD1	TRBV7-8	TRBJ2-1	.	CASSVRRDRVHNEQFF	TGTGCCAGCAGCGTCAGAAGGGACAGGGTCCACAATGAGCAGTTCTTC
TRBD2	TRBV27	TRBJ2-1	.	CASSFSSGSIVLYEQFF	TGTGCCAGCAGTTTTTCCAGCGGGAGTATAGTTTTGTATGAGCAGTTCTTC
.	TRBV18	TRBJ2-3	.	CASSPGDGMTDTQYF	TGTGCCAGCTCACCGGGGGACGGGATGACAGATACGCAGTATTTT
TRBD1	TRBV28	TRBJ2-2	.	CASKDREYTGELFF	TGTGCCAGTAAGGACAGGGAATACACCGGGGAGCTGTTTTTT
.	TRBV28	TRBJ1-1	once	CASSLPPGPRNTEAFF	TGTGCCAGCAGCCTCCCCCCCGGTCCCCGGAACACTGAAGCTTTCTTT
TRBD2	TRBV19	TRBJ2-1	.	CASTYSGTTNNEQFF	TGTGCCAGTACCTATAGCGGGACAACCAACAATGAGCAGTTCTTC
.	TRBV6-5	TRBJ2-3	.	CASSYSNSLPAQYF	TGTGCCAGCAGTTACTCGAACTCCCTGCCGGCGCAGTATTTT
.	TRBV27	TRBJ1-1	.	CASGFTRGAEAFF	TGTGCCAGCGGCTTCACCCGGGGCGCTGAAGCTTTCTTT
TRBD2	TRBV7-2	TRBJ2-1	.	CASSSPGLAGASWGNEQFF	TGTGCCAGCAGCTCCCCGGGACTAGCGGGAGCTAGCTGGGGCAATGAGCAGTTCTTC
.	TRBV5-1	TRBJ1-2	.	CASSLAPEANGYTF	TGCGCCAGCAGCTTGGCCCCGGAGGCGAATGGCTACACCTTC
.	TRBV18	TRBJ2-3	.	CASSPPSFDTQYF	TGTGCCAGCTCACCACCTAGCTTCGATACGCAGTATTTT
TRBD1	TRBV5-1	TRBJ2-7	few	CASSVGQGAEQYF	TGCGCCAGCAGCGTGGGACAGGGGGCCGAGCAGTACTTC
TRBD2	TRBV5-1	TRBJ2-7	.	CASSLSAGGEQYF	TGCGCCAGCAGCTTGTCAGCGGGAGGGGAGCAGTACTTC
.	TRBV7-6	TRBJ2-1	.	CASRRGGSGNEQFF	TGTGCCAGCAGGAGGGGCGGGTCTGGCAATGAGCAGTTCTTC